The 5 T cell receptor beta chains given below trace back to one sample, sequenced in a study of blood T cell repertoires in COVID-19. The assay was immunoSEQ multiplex PCR, and TCRdb's table has in-frame clones only and misses some. This sample has 35,000 to 45,000 clones, with 70% to 90% found just once. The sequencing sample was made of peripheral blood. These receptors were obtained from a man between 65 and 85 years old with acute or convalescent COVID-19.

The chain uses TRBV12-3 or TRBV12-4 and TRBJ1-1; D perhaps matches TRBD1 (6 bases). V lost 6 bases to trimming and J lost 9 bases, with 17 bases between them. There are 13 residues in the CDR3. DNA of the CDR3: TGTGCCAGCAGCCAGGGGCACCGGGAAAAAGCTTTCTTT. The encoded protein is CASSQGHREKAFF.

The chain has TRBV4-1 and TRBJ2-3, with D tentatively TRBD2 (6 bases). V was shortened by 1 base and J by 2 bases, with 16 bases between the two germline ends. Per the germline V gene, CDR1 is MGHRA and CDR2 is YSYEKL. The length of the CDR3 is 17 residues. CDR3 coding DNA: TGCGCCAGCAGCCAAGGGTCTGGTCTAGCGTCCACAGATACGCAGTATTTT. It encodes CASSQGSGLASTDTQYF.

This sequence joins TRBV3-1 (or the pseudogene TRBV3-2) and TRBJ1-6, with D perhaps TRBD1 (5 bases). Trimming removed 3 bases at V and 10 bases at J, with 10 bases between. The CDR3 is made up of 13 amino acids. The germline gives CDR1 LGHDT, CDR2 YNNKEL (reference sequence). The CDR3 loop reads CASSQTEVSPLHF. The CDR3 nucleotides are TGTGCCAGCAGCCAGACAGAGGTCTCACCCCTCCACTTT.

The V gene is TRBV7-8, the J gene TRBJ1-3, with D maybe TRBD1 (5 bases). V shed 5 bases and J shed 4 bases, with 12 bases lying between them. The CDR3 spans 14 residues. Germline CDR1 reads SGHVS; CDR2 reads FQNEAQ. CDR3: CASSQGGTGNTIYF. The CDR3 coding sequence is TGTGCCAGCAGCCAGGGAGGGACCGGAAACACCATATATTTT.

The V gene is TRBV4-2, the J gene TRBJ2-1, with 9 bases matching TRBD2. This CDR3 is built from 17 residues. Trimming removed 3 bases from V and 4 bases from J; junction bases left unmatched: 10. Germline CDR1 and CDR2: LGHNA and YNFKEQ. CDR3 coding DNA: TGTGCCAGCAGCCAGCAAGGGGCTAGCGGGAATTACAATGAGCAGTTCTTC. Translated, it gives CASSQQGASGNYNEQFF.